These 32 T cell receptor beta chains share one sample of origin, sequenced in a study of beta chain features in type 1 diabetes. Expressed TCRB transcripts were sequenced because the isolated RNA had all been reverse transcribed beforehand. Using immunoSEQ multiplex PCR, the repertoire was profiled, and TCRdb retains in-frame clones only, with some absent. The repertoire holds roughly 250,000 clones, with roughly 70% as singletons. The material sequenced was naive CD4+ T cells from blood. The receptor set was obtained from a man aged 25-40 years in good health.

V gene TRBV11-1 combines with J gene TRBJ2-3; D tentatively reads TRBD1 or TRBD2 (5 bases each). CDR3 length: 15 residues. Between the trimmed V and J ends, which lost 5 bases and 4 bases, there was a span of 16 bases. CDR1 SGHAT and CDR2 FQDESV come from the germline V gene (reference sequence). DNA for the CDR3: TGTGCCAGCAGCCCCGGGACCGAGGAATCAGATACGCAGTATTTT. This codes for CASSPGTEESDTQYF.

The rearrangement links TRBV29-1 to TRBJ2-1; TRBD2 agrees at 9 bases. The junction had 12 bases not matched to a gene; V was cut back by 4 bases and J by 2 bases. Germline CDR1 SQVTM, CDR2 ANQGSEA. The CDR3 is 17 amino acids. CDR3 protein: CSVVFSGSPKTYNEQFF. The DNA of the CDR3 is TGCAGCGTTGTGTTTAGCGGGAGCCCCAAGACCTACAATGAGCAGTTCTTC.

This chain links TRBV4-1 with TRBJ2-7, with a possible D match to TRBD1 (6 bases). Germline CDR1 and CDR2: MGHRA and YSYEKL. CDR3 length: 14 residues. Between the trimmed V and J ends, which lost 0 bases and 6 bases, there was a span of 12 bases. In nucleotides, the CDR3 is TGCGCCAGCAGCCAAGAGGCGCAGGGGTCCGAGCAGTACTTC. Translating gives CASSQEAQGSEQYF.

The chain employs TRBV2 and TRBJ2-5; D gene ambiguous. Germline V gives CDR1 SNHLY, CDR2 FYNNEI. The V end lost 5 bases, the J end lost 6 bases, and 22 bases lay between the germline ends. The length of the CDR3 is 16 residues. In DNA form, the CDR3 reads TGTGCCAGCAGTTTCCCCTTGAGTGACGGATGGAAGACCCAGTACTTC. Protein: CASSFPLSDGWKTQYF.

The chain carries TRBV30 and TRBJ2-7; D not certain. Trimming took off 2 bases at V and 4 bases at J, with 6 bases between the two ends. Germline V gene sequence: CDR1 GTSNPN, CDR2 SVGIG (reference sequence). This CDR3 is built from 11 residues. The CDR3 DNA is TGTGCCTGGAGTTCCGATTACGAGCAGTACTTC. Encoded protein: CAWSSDYEQYF.

The V gene is TRBV4-3, the J gene TRBJ2-7; TRBD2 agrees at 11 bases. The V and J ends lost 5 bases and 4 bases, in that order; junction bases with no gene match: 7. The germline V gene encodes CDR1 LGHNA and CDR2 YSLEER. The CDR3 runs to 15 residues. This CDR3 reads CASSSQLAGVYEQYF. For the CDR3, the DNA is TGCGCCAGCAGCTCCCAACTAGCGGGAGTGTACGAGCAGTACTTC.

V usage is TRBV30 and J usage is TRBJ2-3; TRBD1 is a possible D gene (6 bases). The CDR3 is 15 residues long. Trimming pared 8 bases from V and 2 bases from J, leaving 20 bases between. CDR1 is GTSNPN and CDR2 is SVGIG in the germline V gene (reference sequence). The CDR3 sequence: CARGSIQGNTDTQYF. Here the CDR3 DNA reads TGTGCCCGGGGATCCATTCAGGGGAACACAGATACGCAGTATTTT.

The J gene is TRBJ2-1, the V gene TRBV18, with TRBD2 matching over 9 bases. The germline V gene has CDR1 KGHSH and CDR2 LQKENI. V lost 3 bases and J lost 3; bases outside the gene matches: 6. CDR3 length: 16 amino acids. CDR3 nucleotide sequence: TGTGCCAGCTCACCGATCAGACTAGCGGTCTACAATGAGCAGTTCTTC. It translates to CASSPIRLAVYNEQFF.

The chain has TRBV5-1 and TRBJ2-3, with no clear D. This CDR3 has 13 residues. The germline V gene has CDR1 SGHRS and CDR2 YFSETQ. Trimming took off 0 bases at V and 5 bases at J, with 7 bases between the two ends. DNA of the CDR3: TGCGCCAGCAGCTTGGGGTACGGAGATACGCAGTATTTT. Amino acid sequence: CASSLGYGDTQYF.

V and J are TRBV2 and TRBJ2-1, with D hard to call. This CDR3 spans 10 amino acids. Trimming left V 3 bases short and J 10 bases short, with 4 bases between. Germline CDR1 and CDR2: SNHLY and FYNNEI. CDR3 coding DNA: TGTGCCAGCAGTGAGGGAGAGCAGTTCTTC. The encoded protein is CASSEGEQFF.

The chain employs TRBV28 and TRBJ2-1; 7 bases map to TRBD2. The germline V gene encodes CDR1 MDHEN and CDR2 SYDVKM. The CDR3 spans 15 residues. Germline trimming cut 5 bases from V and 2 bases from J; bases unmatched to any gene: 6. This CDR3 is CASSPSGRTYNEQFF. CDR3 DNA: TGTGCCAGCAGTCCTAGCGGACGAACCTACAATGAGCAGTTCTTC.

This clone was seen a single time. The rearrangement uses TRBV29-1 and TRBJ1-5; maybe TRBD1 (5 bases). Trimming left V 4 bases short and J 11 bases short, with 15 bases between. Germline assignment: CDR1 SQVTM and CDR2 ANQGSEA. CDR3 length equals 12 residues. CDR3 DNA sequence: TGCAGCGTTGGGGAGGATCGACAGTCCCAGCATTTT. It translates to CSVGEDRQSQHF.

The chain's CDR3 is CASRGGSSPLHF. The DNA for the CDR3 is TGTGCCAGCAGGGGCGGAAGTTCACCCCTCCACTTT. The genes are TRBV25-1 and TRBJ1-6; D gene uncertain. Trimming stripped 6 bases from V and 9 bases from J, with 9 bases between. CDR1 MGHDK and CDR2 SYGVNS come from the germline V gene. The CDR3 runs 12 residues.

This chain connects TRBV29-1 to TRBJ2-7; perhaps TRBD2 as D (5 bases). The V end was cut by 6 bases, the J end by 3 bases, with 15 bases between. Germline V CDR1 and CDR2: SQVTM, ANQGSEA. This CDR3 is built from 13 residues. CDR3 DNA: TGCAGCGTGGGCGGAGCAGCGGACTACGAGCAGTACTTC. Its translation is CSVGGAADYEQYF.

The CDR3 reads CASSLVLAMGANVLTF. Written as DNA, the CDR3 is TGTGCCAGCAGCTTGGTCCTCGCCATGGGGGCCAACGTCCTGACTTTC. The chain recombines TRBV5-4 with TRBJ2-6; D unclear. Germline loops: CDR1 SGHNT, CDR2 YYREEE (reference sequence). The V end lost 0 bases, the J end lost 4 bases, and 11 bases lay between the germline ends. The CDR3 spans 16 residues.

The chain employs TRBV7-9 and TRBJ1-1, with 7 bases that match TRBD1. Looked up from germline, CDR1 is SEHNR and CDR2 is FQNEAQ (reference sequence). This CDR3 comprises 14 residues. V lost 1 base to trimming and J lost 4 bases; unmatched junction nucleotides: 3. For the CDR3, the DNA is TGTGCCAGCAGCTTAGAGGAGGGGGCCACTGAAGCTTTCTTT. This codes for CASSLEEGATEAFF.

This chain links TRBV29-1 with TRBJ2-3, with D maybe TRBD1 (5 bases). This CDR3 has 14 amino acids. Germline V CDR1 and CDR2: SQVTM, ANQGSEA. V lost 1 base, J lost 0 bases, and 8 bases lay in between. The CDR3 region is CSVEGGASTDTQYF. The CDR3 bases are TGCAGCGTTGAAGGGGGCGCTAGCACAGATACGCAGTATTTT.

This clone is a singleton in its sample. This CDR3 reads CASYLTGQYSLNTEAFF. The CDR3, as DNA: TGTGCCAGCTACCTAACGGGACAGTATTCGCTGAACACTGAAGCTTTCTTT. This chain connects TRBV5-6 to TRBJ1-1, with TRBD1 matching 7 bases. This CDR3 has 17 amino acids. V dropped 7 bases and J dropped 0; count of bases not matched to a gene: 15. Per the germline V gene, CDR1 is SGHDT and CDR2 is YYEEEE.

In this sample, this clone turned up a few times. The rearrangement links TRBV15 to TRBJ1-2, with D uncertain. The CDR3 sequence is 9 residues long. Trimming shortened V by 9 bases and J by 4 bases, and 3 bases separated the two germline ends. Germline CDR1 reads LNHNV; CDR2 reads YYDKDF (reference sequence). The CDR3 sequence is CATIYGYTF. The CDR3, as DNA: TGTGCCACTATCTATGGCTACACCTTC.

The V and J genes are TRBV29-1 and TRBJ1-6; D is unclear. Per germline, CDR1 SQVTM and CDR2 ANQGSEA. The CDR3 extends over 13 amino acids. Trimming removed 6 bases from V and 1 base from J, with 7 bases in between. This CDR3 reads CSVQRSYNSPLHF. As DNA, the CDR3 is TGCAGCGTCCAACGGTCCTATAATTCACCCCTCCACTTT.

This clone came up a few times. The rearrangement joins TRBV18 to TRBJ2-7, with D unclear. The CDR3 spans 15 residues. Germline CDR1 reads KGHSH; CDR2 reads LQKENI. V lost 1 base and J 6 bases, leaving 16 bases between the germline ends. The CDR3 DNA reads as TGTGCCAGCTCACCACTGTTGGTGGGAACACGCGAGCAGTACTTC. This gives the protein CASSPLLVGTREQYF.

The rearrangement links TRBV30 to TRBJ2-3; possibly TRBD2 for D (5 bases). Germline-derived CDR1 and CDR2 are GTSNPN and SVGIG (reference sequence). The CDR3 consists of 14 residues. The V gene lost 1 base and the J gene lost 6 bases, with 14 bases spanning the gap. The CDR3 is CAWSAGFPGDTQYF. The CDR3 region has the DNA TGTGCCTGGAGTGCTGGATTTCCGGGGGATACGCAGTATTTT.

This clone occurred a few times. DNA for the CDR3: TGTGCCTGGAAAGGCGGTGGGACCCAGTACTTC. Its protein product is CAWKGGGTQYF. This chain links TRBV30 with TRBJ2-5, with D uncertain. Germline V gives CDR1 GTSNPN, CDR2 SVGIG (reference sequence). Deletions cut 4 bases from V and 7 bases from J, with 10 bases between. This CDR3 has 11 amino acids.

This clone was counted once. The chain joins TRBV30 to TRBJ2-5, with D tentatively TRBD1 (5 bases). The CDR3 spans 14 residues. V was clipped by 4 bases and J by 5 bases, with 17 bases between them. Germline V gene sequence: CDR1 GTSNPN, CDR2 SVGIG (reference sequence). CDR3 residues: CAWTRDSIGETQYF. The CDR3 DNA reads TGTGCCTGGACCCGAGACAGTATTGGGGAGACCCAGTACTTC.

The rearrangement uses TRBV9 and TRBJ2-7, with D perhaps matching TRBD1 (6 bases). The CDR3 spans 14 residues. Germline loops: CDR1 SGDLS, CDR2 YYNGEE. V was trimmed by 4 bases and J by 6 bases, leaving 17 bases between them. The CDR3 DNA is TGTGCCAGCAGCCCCCAGGGGAGTTCGGGCGAGCAGTACTTC. This translates into CASSPQGSSGEQYF.

The V and J genes are TRBV4-3 and TRBJ2-4; a weak D match, TRBD1 (6 bases). This CDR3 is 15 amino acids long. Germline V gene sequence: CDR1 LGHNA, CDR2 YSLEER. The germline V and J ends were trimmed by 0 bases and 9 bases, with 15 bases remaining between them. The CDR3 bases are TGCGCCAGCAGCCAAGATGCAGGGGCCAAATCCATTCAGTACTTC. It is translated as CASSQDAGAKSIQYF.

Notes on this clone: The junction and the germline gene differ at one end; a read error may be behind it. The chain combines TRBV6-5 with TRBJ2-5; no definite D call. The CDR3 is 13 amino acids. Germline loops: CDR1 MNHEY, CDR2 SVGAGI. The CDR3 protein is CAISVGSGETQYF. The CDR3, as DNA: TGTGCCATCAGTGTGGGAAGTGGGGAGACCCAGTACTTC.

This clone showed up just a few times. J is TRBJ2-4 and V is TRBV7-2; D is ambiguous. V lost 5 bases to trimming and J lost 0 bases, with 11 bases between them. This CDR3 is built from 15 residues. Germline CDR1 SGHTA, CDR2 FQGNSA. This CDR3 reads CASSPPVLAKNIQYF. In DNA, the CDR3 is TGTGCCAGCAGCCCACCGGTCCTAGCCAAAAACATTCAGTACTTC.

CDR3 sequence reads: CASSYPGRGMSSGANVLTF. The CDR3 bases are TGCGCCAGCAGCTACCCCGGACGGGGGATGAGCTCTGGGGCCAACGTCCTGACTTTC. This chain links TRBV5-1 with TRBJ2-6, with a tentative D call TRBD2 (6 bases). The CDR3 totals 19 residues. Germline CDR1 reads SGHRS; CDR2 reads YFSETQ. The V gene lost 3 bases and the J gene lost 0 bases, with 19 bases spanning the gap.

This sequence joins TRBV5-1 and TRBJ2-1; D is ambiguous. Per germline, CDR1 SGHRS and CDR2 YFSETQ. Trimming pared 5 bases from V and 9 bases from J, leaving 9 bases between. The CDR3 extends over 11 amino acids. Here the CDR3 reads CASRDGSEQFF. CDR3 coding DNA: TGCGCCAGCAGGGATGGATCTGAGCAGTTCTTC.

The chain is built from TRBV2 and TRBJ2-3; D might be TRBD1 (5 bases). The CDR3 spans 16 residues. Germline V gene data show CDR1 as SNHLY and CDR2 as FYNNEI. V was cut by 5 bases and J by 9 bases, with 24 bases left in between. This CDR3 reads CASSSGFQGIAGTQYF. The CDR3 region has the DNA TGTGCCAGCAGTTCAGGGTTCCAGGGCATCGCAGGGACGCAGTATTTT.

The V and J genes are TRBV7-2 and TRBJ2-7; D is unresolved. Per the germline V gene, CDR1 is SGHTA and CDR2 is FQGNSA. This CDR3 has 11 amino acids. Trimming took off 5 bases at V and 4 bases at J, with 6 bases between the two ends. The CDR3 sequence is CASSNLYEQYF. The CDR3 nucleotides read TGTGCCAGCAGCAATCTATACGAGCAGTACTTC.